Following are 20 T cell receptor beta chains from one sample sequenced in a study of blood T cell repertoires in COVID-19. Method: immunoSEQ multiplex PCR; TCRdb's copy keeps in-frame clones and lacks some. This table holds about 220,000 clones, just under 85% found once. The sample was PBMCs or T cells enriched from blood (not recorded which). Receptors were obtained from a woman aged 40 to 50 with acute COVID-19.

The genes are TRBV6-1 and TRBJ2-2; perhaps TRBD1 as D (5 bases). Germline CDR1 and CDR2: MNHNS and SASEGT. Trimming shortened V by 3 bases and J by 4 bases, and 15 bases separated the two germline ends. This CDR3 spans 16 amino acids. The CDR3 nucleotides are TGTGCCAGCAGTGAGAGGTACAGACAGTCCACCGGGGAGCTGTTTTTT. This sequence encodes CASSERYRQSTGELFF.

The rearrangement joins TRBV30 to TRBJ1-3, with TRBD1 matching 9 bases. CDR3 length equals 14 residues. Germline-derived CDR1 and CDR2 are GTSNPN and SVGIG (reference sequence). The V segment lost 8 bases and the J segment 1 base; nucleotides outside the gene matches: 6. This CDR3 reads CAVGQGFSGNTIYF. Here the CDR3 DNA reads TGTGCCGTCGGACAGGGGTTTTCTGGAAACACCATATATTTT.

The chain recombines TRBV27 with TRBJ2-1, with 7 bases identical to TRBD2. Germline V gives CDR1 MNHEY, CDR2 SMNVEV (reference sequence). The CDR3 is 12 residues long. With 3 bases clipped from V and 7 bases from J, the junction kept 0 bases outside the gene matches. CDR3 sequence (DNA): TGTGCCAGCAGTTTTAGCGGGAATGAGCAGTTCTTC. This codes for CASSFSGNEQFF.

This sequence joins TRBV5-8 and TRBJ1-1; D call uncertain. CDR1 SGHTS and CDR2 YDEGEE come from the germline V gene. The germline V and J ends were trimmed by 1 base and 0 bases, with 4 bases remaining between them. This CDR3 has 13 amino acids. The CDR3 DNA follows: TGTGCCAGCAGCTTGTCAGTGAACACTGAAGCTTTCTTT. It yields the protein CASSLSVNTEAFF.

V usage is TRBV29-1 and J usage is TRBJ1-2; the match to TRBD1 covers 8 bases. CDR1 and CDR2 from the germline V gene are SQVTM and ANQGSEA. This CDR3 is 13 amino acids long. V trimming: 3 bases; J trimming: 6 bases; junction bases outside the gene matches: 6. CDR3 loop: CSVDRGQGNGYTF. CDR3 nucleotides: TGCAGCGTTGATCGAGGACAGGGAAATGGCTACACCTTC.

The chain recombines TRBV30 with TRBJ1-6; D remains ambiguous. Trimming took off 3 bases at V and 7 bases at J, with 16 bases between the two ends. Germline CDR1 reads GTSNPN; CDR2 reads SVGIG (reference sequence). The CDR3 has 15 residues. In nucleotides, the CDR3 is TGTGCCTGGAGCACTCCCGGGAACTTAAATTCACCCCTCCACTTT. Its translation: CAWSTPGNLNSPLHF.

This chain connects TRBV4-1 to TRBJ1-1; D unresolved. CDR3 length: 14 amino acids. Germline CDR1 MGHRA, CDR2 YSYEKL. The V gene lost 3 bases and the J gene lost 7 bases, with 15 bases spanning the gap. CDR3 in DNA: TGCGCCAGCAGCCACCATCACCGGGAGGGTGAAGCTTTCTTT. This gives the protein CASSHHHREGEAFF.

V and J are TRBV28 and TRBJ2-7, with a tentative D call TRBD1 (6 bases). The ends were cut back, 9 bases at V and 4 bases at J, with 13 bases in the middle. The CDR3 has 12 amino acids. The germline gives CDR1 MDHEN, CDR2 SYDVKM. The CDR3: CARPMGAYEQYF. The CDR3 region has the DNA TGTGCCAGACCCATGGGGGCATACGAGCAGTACTTC.

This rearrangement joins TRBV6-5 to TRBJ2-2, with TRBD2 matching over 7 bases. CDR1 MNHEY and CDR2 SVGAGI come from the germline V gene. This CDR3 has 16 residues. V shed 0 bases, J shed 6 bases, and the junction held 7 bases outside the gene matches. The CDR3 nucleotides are TGTGCCAGCAGTTACTCTTGGCGGGAGAGGTCCGGGGAGCTGTTTTTT. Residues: CASSYSWRERSGELFF.

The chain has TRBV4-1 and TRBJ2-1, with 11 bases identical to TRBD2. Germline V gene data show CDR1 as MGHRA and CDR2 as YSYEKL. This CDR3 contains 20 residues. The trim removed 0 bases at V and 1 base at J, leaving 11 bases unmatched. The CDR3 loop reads CASSQENILAGGFSYNEQFF. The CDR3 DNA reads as TGCGCCAGCAGCCAAGAGAATATTCTAGCGGGGGGTTTTTCCTACAATGAGCAGTTCTTC.

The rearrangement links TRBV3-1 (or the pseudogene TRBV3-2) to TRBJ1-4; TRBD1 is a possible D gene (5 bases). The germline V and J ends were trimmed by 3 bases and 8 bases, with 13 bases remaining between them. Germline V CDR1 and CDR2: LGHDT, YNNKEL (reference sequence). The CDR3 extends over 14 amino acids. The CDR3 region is CASSHSQGREKLFF. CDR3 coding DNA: TGTGCCAGCAGCCATAGCCAGGGCCGGGAAAAACTGTTTTTT.

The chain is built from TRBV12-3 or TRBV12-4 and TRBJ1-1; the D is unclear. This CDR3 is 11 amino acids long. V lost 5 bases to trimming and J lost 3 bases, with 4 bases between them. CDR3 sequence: CASSRYTEAFF. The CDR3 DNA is TGTGCCAGCAGTCGGTACACTGAAGCTTTCTTT.

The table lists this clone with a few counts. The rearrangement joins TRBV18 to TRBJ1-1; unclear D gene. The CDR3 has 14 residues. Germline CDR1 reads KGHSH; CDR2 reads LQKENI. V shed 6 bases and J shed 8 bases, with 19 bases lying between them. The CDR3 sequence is CASSNSFSTPEAFF. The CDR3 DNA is TGTGCCAGCTCTAACAGTTTTTCGACGCCGGAAGCTTTCTTT.

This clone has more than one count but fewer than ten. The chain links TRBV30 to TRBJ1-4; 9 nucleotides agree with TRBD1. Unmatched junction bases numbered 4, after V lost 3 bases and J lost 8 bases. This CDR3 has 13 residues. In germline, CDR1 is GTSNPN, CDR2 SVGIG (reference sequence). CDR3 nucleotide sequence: TGTGCCTGGAGAGGACAGGGGAACGAAAAACTGTTTTTT. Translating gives CAWRGQGNEKLFF.

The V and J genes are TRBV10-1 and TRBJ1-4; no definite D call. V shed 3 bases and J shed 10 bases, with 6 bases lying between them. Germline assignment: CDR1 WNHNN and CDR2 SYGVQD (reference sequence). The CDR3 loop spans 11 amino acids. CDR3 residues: CASSDSGKLFF. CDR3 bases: TGCGCCAGCAGTGACTCGGGAAAACTGTTTTTT.

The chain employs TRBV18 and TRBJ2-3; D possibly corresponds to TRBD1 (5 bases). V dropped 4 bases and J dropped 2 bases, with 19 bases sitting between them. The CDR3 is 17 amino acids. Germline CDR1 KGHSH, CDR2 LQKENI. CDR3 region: CASSHSGATRITDTQYF. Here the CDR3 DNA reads TGTGCCAGCTCACACTCTGGGGCGACAAGGATCACAGATACGCAGTATTTT.

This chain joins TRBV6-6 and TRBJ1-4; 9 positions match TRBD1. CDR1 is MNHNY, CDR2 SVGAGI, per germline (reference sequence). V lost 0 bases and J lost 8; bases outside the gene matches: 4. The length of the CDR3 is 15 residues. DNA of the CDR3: TGTGCCAGCAGTTACTCGACGACAGGGGGGGAAAAACTGTTTTTT. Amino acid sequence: CASSYSTTGGEKLFF.

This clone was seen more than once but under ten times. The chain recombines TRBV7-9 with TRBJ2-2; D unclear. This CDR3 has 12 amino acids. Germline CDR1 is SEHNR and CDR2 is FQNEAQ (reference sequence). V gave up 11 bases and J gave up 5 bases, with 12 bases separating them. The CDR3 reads CAPSPATGELFF. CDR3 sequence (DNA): TGTGCCCCTAGTCCGGCGACCGGGGAGCTGTTTTTT.

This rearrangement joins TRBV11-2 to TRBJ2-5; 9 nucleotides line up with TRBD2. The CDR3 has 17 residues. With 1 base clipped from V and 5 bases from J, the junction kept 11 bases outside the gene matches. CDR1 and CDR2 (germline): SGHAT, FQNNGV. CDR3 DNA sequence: TGTGCCAGCAGCTTAGTGAGACTAGCGGAGGGACCCGAGACCCAGTACTTC. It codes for CASSLVRLAEGPETQYF.

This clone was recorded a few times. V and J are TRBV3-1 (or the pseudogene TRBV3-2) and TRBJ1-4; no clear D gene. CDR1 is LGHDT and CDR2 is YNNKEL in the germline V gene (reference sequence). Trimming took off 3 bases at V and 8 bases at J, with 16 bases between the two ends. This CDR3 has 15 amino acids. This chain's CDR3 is CASSHGRRGLEKLFF. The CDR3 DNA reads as TGTGCCAGCAGCCACGGTCGCCGCGGGTTAGAAAAACTGTTTTTT.